Sequencing of this T cell receptor (beta chain) was carried out in a study of vaccination and CD4 T cells after COVID-19. Study overall: The post-COVID samples were taken a median roughly 100 days after diagnosis, anywhere from 35 to 161. Stimuli were overlapping spike peptide pools of SARS-CoV-2 and three common cold coronaviruses (HCoV-NL63, HCoV-OC43, HCoV-229E). The study's findings and limits: When vaccine-specific clones from convalescent patients were examined, 304 of 307 were spike mono-reactive.

V lost 5 bases and J lost 5; bases outside the gene matches: 5. This CDR3 has 13 residues. This clonotype has only a few counts. Its antigen is currently unknown. Treatment: approximately 9-day PBMC culture with coronavirus spike peptide pools or control peptides (ViraFEST assay). Cultured CD4+ T-cell DNA underwent Oncomine TCR Beta short-read sequencing. TCRdb called the PCR reads again in MiXCR, with one record for every CDR3 protein. The data hold approximately 21,000 distinct CDR3 sequences, with roughly 29% observed a single time. The material sequenced was cultured CD4+ T cells from blood. The clonotype comes from a human donor with COVID-19. The chain recombines TRBV12-3 or TRBV12-4 with TRBJ2-7; TRBD1 matches 8 bases. The CDR3 DNA sequence: TGTGCCAGCAGTCCCCCGGACAGGGACGAGCAGTACTTC. This encodes CASSPPDRDEQYF.